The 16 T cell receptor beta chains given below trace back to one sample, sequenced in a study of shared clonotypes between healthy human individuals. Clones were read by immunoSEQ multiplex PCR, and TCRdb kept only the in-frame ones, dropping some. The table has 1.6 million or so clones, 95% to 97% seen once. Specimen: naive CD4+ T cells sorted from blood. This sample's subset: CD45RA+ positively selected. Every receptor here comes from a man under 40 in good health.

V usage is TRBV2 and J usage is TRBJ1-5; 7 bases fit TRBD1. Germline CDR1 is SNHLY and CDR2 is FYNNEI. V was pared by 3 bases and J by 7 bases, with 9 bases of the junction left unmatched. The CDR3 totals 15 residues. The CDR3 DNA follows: TGTGCCAGCAGTGATTTACAGGGGAGGGGACAGCCCCAGCATTTT. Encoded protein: CASSDLQGRGQPQHF. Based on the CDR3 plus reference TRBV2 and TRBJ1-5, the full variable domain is EPEVTQTPSHQVTQMGQEVILRCVPISNHLYFYWYRQILGQKVEFLVSFYNNEISEKSEIFDDQFSVERPDGSNFTLKIRSTKLEDSAMYFCASSDLQGRGQPQHFGDGTRLSIL.

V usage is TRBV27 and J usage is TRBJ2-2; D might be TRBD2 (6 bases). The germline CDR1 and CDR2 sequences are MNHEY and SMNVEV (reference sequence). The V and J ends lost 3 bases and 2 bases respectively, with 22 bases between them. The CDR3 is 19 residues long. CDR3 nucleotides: TGTGCCAGCAGTTTTTCAATACTAGCCGGTGGTTCAAACACCGGGGAGCTGTTTTTT. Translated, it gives CASSFSILAGGSNTGELFF.

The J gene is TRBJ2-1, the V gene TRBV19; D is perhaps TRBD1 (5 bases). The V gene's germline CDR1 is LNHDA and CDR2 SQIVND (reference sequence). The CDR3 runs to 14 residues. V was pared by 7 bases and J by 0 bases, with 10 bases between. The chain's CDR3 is CASTGPTSYNEQFF. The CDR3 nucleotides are TGTGCCAGTACAGGGCCAACCTCCTACAATGAGCAGTTCTTC.

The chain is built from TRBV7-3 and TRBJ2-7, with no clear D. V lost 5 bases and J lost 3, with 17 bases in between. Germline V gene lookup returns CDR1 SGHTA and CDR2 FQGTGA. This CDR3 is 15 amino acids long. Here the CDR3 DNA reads TGTGCCAGCAGCAATCGGCCCGGAAACTACTACGAGCAGTACTTC. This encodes CASSNRPGNYYEQYF.

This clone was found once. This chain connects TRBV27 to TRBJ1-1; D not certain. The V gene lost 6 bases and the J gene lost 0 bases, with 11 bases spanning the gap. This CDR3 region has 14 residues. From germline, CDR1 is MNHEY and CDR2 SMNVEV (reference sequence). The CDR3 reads CASRGGFMNTEAFF. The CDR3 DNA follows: TGTGCCAGCAGGGGAGGTTTCATGAACACTGAAGCTTTCTTT.

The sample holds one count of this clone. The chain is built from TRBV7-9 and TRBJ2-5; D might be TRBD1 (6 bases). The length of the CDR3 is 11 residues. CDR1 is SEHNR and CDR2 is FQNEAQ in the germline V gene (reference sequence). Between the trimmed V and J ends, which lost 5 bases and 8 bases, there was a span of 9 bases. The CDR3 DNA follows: TGTGCCAGCAGCCTACAGGGAACCCAGTACTTC. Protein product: CASSLQGTQYF.

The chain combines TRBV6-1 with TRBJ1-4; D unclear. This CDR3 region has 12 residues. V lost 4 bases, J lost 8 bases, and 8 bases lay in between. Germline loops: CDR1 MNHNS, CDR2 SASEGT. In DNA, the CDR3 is TGTGCCAGCAGTGTTGAGGGCGAAAAACTGTTTTTT. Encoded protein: CASSVEGEKLFF.

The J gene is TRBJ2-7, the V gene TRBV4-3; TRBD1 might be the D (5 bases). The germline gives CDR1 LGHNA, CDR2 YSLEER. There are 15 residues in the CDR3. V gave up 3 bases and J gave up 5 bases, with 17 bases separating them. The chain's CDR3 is CASSQKIGARNEQYF. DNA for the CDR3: TGCGCCAGCAGCCAGAAAATAGGGGCAAGGAACGAGCAGTACTTC.

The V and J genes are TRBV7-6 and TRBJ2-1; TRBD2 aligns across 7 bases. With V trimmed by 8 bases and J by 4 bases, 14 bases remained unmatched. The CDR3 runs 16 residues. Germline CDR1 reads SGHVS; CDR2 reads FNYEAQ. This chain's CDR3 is CASGRDLRTSYNEQFF. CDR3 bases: TGTGCCAGCGGGAGGGACCTGAGGACTTCGTACAATGAGCAGTTCTTC.

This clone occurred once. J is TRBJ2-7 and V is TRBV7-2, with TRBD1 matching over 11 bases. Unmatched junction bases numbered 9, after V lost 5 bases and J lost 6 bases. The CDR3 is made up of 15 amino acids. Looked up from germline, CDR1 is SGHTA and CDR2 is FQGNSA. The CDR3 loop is CASSLFWTGGVEQYF. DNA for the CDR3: TGTGCCAGCAGCCTATTTTGGACAGGGGGCGTCGAGCAGTACTTC.

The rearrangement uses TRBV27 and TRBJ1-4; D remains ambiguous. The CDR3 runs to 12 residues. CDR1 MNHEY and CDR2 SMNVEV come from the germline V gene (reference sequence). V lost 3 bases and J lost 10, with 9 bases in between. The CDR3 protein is CASSLVGGKLFF. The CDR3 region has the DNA TGTGCCAGCAGTTTGGTTGGTGGAAAACTGTTTTTT.

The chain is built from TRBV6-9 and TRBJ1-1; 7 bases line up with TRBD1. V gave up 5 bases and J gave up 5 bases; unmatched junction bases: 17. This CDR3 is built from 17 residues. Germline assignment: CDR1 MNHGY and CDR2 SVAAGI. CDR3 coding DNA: TGTGCCAGCAGTCCTCCGCGACAGGGACCCCTATGTACTGAAGCTTTCTTT. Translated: CASSPPRQGPLCTEAFF.

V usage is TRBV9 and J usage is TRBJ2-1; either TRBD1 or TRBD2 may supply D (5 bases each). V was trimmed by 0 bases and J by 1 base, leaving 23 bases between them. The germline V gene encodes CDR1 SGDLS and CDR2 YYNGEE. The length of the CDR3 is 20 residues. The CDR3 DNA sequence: TGTGCCAGCAGCGTAGATCCCCCCTCCGCTGTTGGGGGTTCCTACAATGAGCAGTTCTTC. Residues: CASSVDPPSAVGGSYNEQFF.

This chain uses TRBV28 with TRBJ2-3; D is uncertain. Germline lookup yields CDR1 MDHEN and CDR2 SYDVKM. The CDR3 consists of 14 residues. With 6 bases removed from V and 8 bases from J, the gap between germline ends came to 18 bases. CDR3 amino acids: CASRELSTHGTQYF. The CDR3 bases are TGTGCCAGCAGAGAGTTGTCCACTCACGGTACGCAGTATTTT.

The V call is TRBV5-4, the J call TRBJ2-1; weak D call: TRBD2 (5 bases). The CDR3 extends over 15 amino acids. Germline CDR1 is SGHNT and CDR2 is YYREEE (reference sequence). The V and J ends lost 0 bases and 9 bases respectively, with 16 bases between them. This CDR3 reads CASSLGLGDGVEQFF. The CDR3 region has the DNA TGTGCCAGCAGCTTGGGGCTCGGGGATGGGGTTGAGCAGTTCTTC.

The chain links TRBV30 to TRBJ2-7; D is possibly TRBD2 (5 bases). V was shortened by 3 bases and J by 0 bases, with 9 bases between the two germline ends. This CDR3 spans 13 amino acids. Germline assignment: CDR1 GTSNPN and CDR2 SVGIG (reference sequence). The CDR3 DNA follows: TGTGCCTGGAGGCGGGTAAGCTCCTACGAGCAGTACTTC. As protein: CAWRRVSSYEQYF.